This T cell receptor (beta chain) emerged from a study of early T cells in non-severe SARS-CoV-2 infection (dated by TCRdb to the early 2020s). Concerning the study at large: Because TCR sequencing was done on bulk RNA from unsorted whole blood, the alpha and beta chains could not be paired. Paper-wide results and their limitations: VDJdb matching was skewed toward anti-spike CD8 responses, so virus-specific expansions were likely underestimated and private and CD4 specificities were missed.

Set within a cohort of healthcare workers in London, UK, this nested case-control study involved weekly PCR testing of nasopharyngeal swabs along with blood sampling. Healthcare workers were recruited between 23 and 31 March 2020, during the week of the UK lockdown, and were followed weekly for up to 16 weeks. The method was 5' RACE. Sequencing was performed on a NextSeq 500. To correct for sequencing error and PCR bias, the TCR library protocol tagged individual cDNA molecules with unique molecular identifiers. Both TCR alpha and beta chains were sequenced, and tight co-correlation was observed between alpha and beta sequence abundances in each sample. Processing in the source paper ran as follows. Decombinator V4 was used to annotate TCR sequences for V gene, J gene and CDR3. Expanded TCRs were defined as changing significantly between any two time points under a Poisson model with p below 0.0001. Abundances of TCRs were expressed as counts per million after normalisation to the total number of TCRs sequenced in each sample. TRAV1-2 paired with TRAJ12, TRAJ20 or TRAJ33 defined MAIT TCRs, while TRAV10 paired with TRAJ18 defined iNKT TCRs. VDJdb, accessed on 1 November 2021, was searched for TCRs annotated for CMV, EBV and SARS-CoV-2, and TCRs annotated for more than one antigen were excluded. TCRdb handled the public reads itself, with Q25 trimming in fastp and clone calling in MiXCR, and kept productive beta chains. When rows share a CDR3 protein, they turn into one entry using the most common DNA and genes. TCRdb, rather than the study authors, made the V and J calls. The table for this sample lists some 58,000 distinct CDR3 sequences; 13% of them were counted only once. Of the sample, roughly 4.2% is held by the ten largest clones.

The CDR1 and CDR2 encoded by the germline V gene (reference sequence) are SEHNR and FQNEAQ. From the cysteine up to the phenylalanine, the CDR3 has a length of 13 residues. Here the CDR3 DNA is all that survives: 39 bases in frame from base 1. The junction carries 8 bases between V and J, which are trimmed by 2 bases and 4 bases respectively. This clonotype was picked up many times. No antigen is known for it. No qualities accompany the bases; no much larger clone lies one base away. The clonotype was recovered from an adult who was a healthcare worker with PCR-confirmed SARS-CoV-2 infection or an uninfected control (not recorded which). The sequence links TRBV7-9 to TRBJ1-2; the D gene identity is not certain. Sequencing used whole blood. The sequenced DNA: TGTGCCAGCAGCTTAACATTTGTCTATGGCTACACCTTC. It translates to CASSLTFVYGYTF.